Each of the 11 T cell receptor beta chains below was sequenced from the same sample in a study of T cells after posttransplantation cyclophosphamide. Sequencing was performed with immunoSEQ multiplex PCR; in TCRdb, only in-frame clones are kept and a portion is missing. The sample has tens of thousands of clones, roughly 94% seen once; the top ten hold approximately 2.9%. Input material: PBMCs. The receptors were sampled from a woman in her twenties or thirties in good health and a related stem cell transplant donor.

The chain joins TRBV11-1 to TRBJ1-2, with TRBD1 matching 7 bases. Germline assignment: CDR1 SGHAT and CDR2 FQDESV (reference sequence). This CDR3 is built from 15 residues. V lost 3 bases to trimming and J lost 4 bases; unmatched junction nucleotides: 8. In nucleotides, the CDR3 is TGTGCCAGCAGCTTTGATCCGACAGGGACCTATGGCTACACCTTC. It yields the protein CASSFDPTGTYGYTF.

The rearrangement links TRBV11-2 to TRBJ2-1; D might be TRBD2 (6 bases). Germline loops: CDR1 SGHAT, CDR2 FQNNGV. Trimming removed 5 bases at V and 5 bases at J, with 13 bases between. The CDR3 extends over 14 amino acids. The CDR3 nucleotides read TGTGCCAGCAGCCCCGGGACTCTCCACAATGAGCAGTTCTTC. This gives the protein CASSPGTLHNEQFF.

This chain connects TRBV7-9 to TRBJ1-3; no clear D gene. Trimming took 5 bases from V and 0 from J, leaving 8 bases between them. The CDR3 has 14 residues. CDR1 SEHNR and CDR2 FQNEAQ come from the germline V gene (reference sequence). The CDR3 is CASSPEISGNTIYF. CDR3 sequence (DNA): TGTGCCAGCAGCCCGGAGATCTCTGGAAACACCATATATTTT.

The genes are TRBV7-9 and TRBJ1-2; TRBD1 matches at 10 bases. This CDR3 region has 15 residues. Germline V CDR1 and CDR2: SEHNR, FQNEAQ (reference sequence). The V and J ends lost 5 bases and 6 bases, in that order; junction bases with no gene match: 9. This chain's CDR3 is CASSISGQGIDGYTF. The DNA of the CDR3 is TGTGCCAGCAGCATATCGGGACAGGGGATCGATGGCTACACCTTC.

V gene TRBV5-1 combines with J gene TRBJ2-7, with D possibly matching TRBD1 (6 bases). The CDR3 is 14 residues long. Trimming left V 0 bases short and J 3 bases short, with 10 bases between. From germline, CDR1 is SGHRS and CDR2 YFSETQ. For the CDR3, the DNA is TGCGCCAGCAGCTTGGGCGGACAGATCTACGAGCAGTACTTC. This gives the protein CASSLGGQIYEQYF.

V is TRBV28 and J is TRBJ2-2; 7 nucleotides line up with TRBD2. The germline V gene has CDR1 MDHEN and CDR2 SYDVKM. V lost 6 bases to trimming and J lost 3 bases; unmatched junction nucleotides: 4. The CDR3 totals 14 residues. For the CDR3, the DNA is TGTGCCAGCAGCCTTGGGGGGGACACCGGGGAGCTGTTTTTT. Translating it yields CASSLGGDTGELFF. Variable domain in full (rest from reference TRBV28 and TRBJ2-2): DVKVTQSSRYLVKRTGEKVFLECVQDMDHENMFWYRQDPGLGLRLIYFSYDVKMKEKGDIPEGYSVSREKKERFSLILESASTNQTSMYLCASSLGGDTGELFFGEGSRLTVL.

V usage is TRBV4-1 and J usage is TRBJ2-5; 9 positions match TRBD2. The CDR3 extends over 14 amino acids. The trim removed 4 bases at V and 4 bases at J, leaving 4 bases unmatched. CDR1 MGHRA and CDR2 YSYEKL come from the germline V gene. CDR3 in DNA: TGCGCCAGCAGCCTAGTTAGCGGGGGAGAGACCCAGTACTTC. Residues: CASSLVSGGETQYF.

This clone was recorded only once. The chain combines TRBV19 with TRBJ2-3; D perhaps matches TRBD1 (6 bases). Trimming stripped 1 base from V and 2 bases from J, with 7 bases between. The germline CDR1 and CDR2 sequences are LNHDA and SQIVND (reference sequence). This CDR3 has 14 amino acids. As DNA, the CDR3 is TGTGCCAGTAGTATAGGGACAGACACAGATACGCAGTATTTT. Amino acids: CASSIGTDTDTQYF.

This clone was seen just once. CDR3 DNA sequence: TGTGCCAGCAGTTTGACCCACTCAGGTGCAACTAATGAAAAACTGTTTTTT. Translation: CASSLTHSGATNEKLFF. The chain combines TRBV28 with TRBJ1-4; no definite D call. Looked up from germline, CDR1 is MDHEN and CDR2 is SYDVKM. Between the trimmed V and J ends, which lost 3 bases and 0 bases, there was a span of 14 bases. The CDR3 loop spans 17 amino acids.

This chain joins TRBV18 and TRBJ1-5; weak D call: TRBD1 (5 bases). Per the germline V gene, CDR1 is KGHSH and CDR2 is LQKENI. V was shortened by 3 bases and J by 1 base, with 10 bases between the two germline ends. The CDR3 loop spans 15 amino acids. CDR3 DNA sequence: TGTGCCAGCTCACCTACAGGAATAAGCAATCAGCCCCAGCATTTT. Translation gives CASSPTGISNQPQHF.

This sequence joins TRBV19 and TRBJ1-1; 9 bases are a match to TRBD1. After removal of 6 bases from V and 3 bases from J, the junction contained 11 bases not matched to a gene. Germline CDR1 reads LNHDA; CDR2 reads SQIVND (reference sequence). The CDR3 consists of 16 residues. CDR3 residues: CASSPRDRELHTEAFF. The CDR3 nucleotides read TGTGCCAGTAGCCCCCGGGACAGGGAATTGCACACTGAAGCTTTCTTT. Full variable domain (outside the CDR3, taken from reference TRBV19 and TRBJ1-1): DGGITQSPKYLFRKEGQNVTLSCEQNLNHDAMYWYRQDPGQGLRLIYYSQIVNDFQKGDIAEGYSVSREKKESFPLTVTSAQKNPTAFYLCASSPRDRELHTEAFFGQGTRLTVV.